One sample yielded the 17 T cell receptor beta chains listed below, sequenced in a study of cytomegalovirus exposure and HLA in healthy donors. 60 Vbeta and 13 Jbeta primers were used in PCR. Clones were sequenced by immunoSEQ multiplex PCR, and TCRdb holds only the in-frame ones, with some missing. This sample has under 200,000 clones; about 82% occur once, and the top ten carry about 0.82%. What was sequenced was PBMCs. The receptor set was obtained from a woman aged 18-29 years in good health and CMV-seronegative.

This sequence joins TRBV27 and TRBJ2-4, with a possible D match to TRBD2 (5 bases). This CDR3 is built from 14 residues. Trimming removed 0 bases from V and 9 bases from J, with 12 bases in between. Germline assignment: CDR1 MNHEY and CDR2 SMNVEV (reference sequence). The CDR3 nucleotides read TGTGCCAGCAGTTTATCGAACGGGATAGGCATTCAGTACTTC. Protein product: CASSLSNGIGIQYF.

The CDR3 protein is CATSRDLSTGELFF. Here the CDR3 DNA reads TGTGCCACCAGCAGAGATTTGAGCACCGGGGAGCTGTTTTTT. The chain uses TRBV15 and TRBJ2-2; D remains unclear. V lost 0 bases, J lost 4 bases, and 6 bases lay in between. The CDR3 contains 14 residues. Germline V gene lookup returns CDR1 LNHNV and CDR2 YYDKDF (reference sequence).

The chain uses TRBV4-2 and TRBJ2-3, with 12 positions matching TRBD2. V trimming: 5 bases; J trimming: 5 bases; junction bases outside the gene matches: 8. The CDR3 has 16 residues. CDR1 and CDR2 (germline): LGHNA, YNFKEQ. The CDR3 nucleotides are TGTGCCAGCAGCTCCCGGACTAGCGGGGCGGGAGATACGCAGTATTTT. It yields the protein CASSSRTSGAGDTQYF.

This clone was observed once. The chain uses TRBV7-9 and TRBJ1-6; no definite D call. V was trimmed by 3 bases and J by 7 bases, leaving 10 bases between them. This CDR3 spans 14 amino acids. Germline loops: CDR1 SEHNR, CDR2 FQNEAQ (reference sequence). The CDR3 DNA reads as TGTGCCAGCAGCTTTACAGCTAAAAATTCACCCCTCCACTTT. It encodes CASSFTAKNSPLHF. The complete variable domain, with remaining parts taken from reference TRBV7-9 and TRBJ1-6, reads DTGVSQNPRHKITKRGQNVTFRCDPISEHNRLYWYRQTLGQGPEFLTYFQNEAQLEKSRLLSDRFSAERPKGSFSTLEIQRTEQGDSAMYLCASSFTAKNSPLHFGNGTRLTVT.

This chain links TRBV7-6 with TRBJ2-6, with D perhaps matching TRBD1 (6 bases). Germline V lookup: CDR1 SGHVS, CDR2 FNYEAQ. CDR3 length: 17 amino acids. Trimming cost V 3 bases and J 0 bases, with 12 bases left between them. The CDR3 DNA reads as TGTGCCAGCAGCTTTGGGGGCAAAAACTCTGGGGCCAACGTCCTGACTTTC. Residues: CASSFGGKNSGANVLTF.

The rearrangement joins TRBV19 to TRBJ2-2; the D is unclear. Trimming left V 6 bases short and J 4 bases short, with 12 bases between. The CDR3 covers 14 residues. Looked up from germline, CDR1 is LNHDA and CDR2 is SQIVND (reference sequence). The CDR3 sequence is CASSPTYSTGELFF. The CDR3, as DNA: TGTGCCAGTAGCCCTACGTACAGCACCGGGGAGCTGTTTTTT.

The chain joins TRBV2 to TRBJ2-5; a possible D gene is TRBD1 (6 bases). V was clipped by 5 bases and J by 3 bases, with 13 bases between them. Germline V gene data show CDR1 as SNHLY and CDR2 as FYNNEI. This CDR3 has 14 residues. The CDR3 loop is CASSWTESKETQYF. The CDR3 DNA is TGTGCCAGCAGTTGGACAGAGTCGAAAGAGACCCAGTACTTC.

This clone came up a few times. The V gene is TRBV7-9, the J gene TRBJ2-2, with a weak D call TRBD2 (7 bases). The CDR3 consists of 14 residues. With 5 bases removed from V and 4 bases from J, the gap between germline ends came to 11 bases. The germline V gene has CDR1 SEHNR and CDR2 FQNEAQ (reference sequence). CDR3 residues: CASSGGGGTGELFF. Here the CDR3 DNA reads TGTGCCAGCAGCGGGGGAGGGGGCACCGGGGAGCTGTTTTTT.

The chain has TRBV5-5 and TRBJ2-2; TRBD2 agrees at 11 bases. The V segment lost 5 bases and the J segment 5 bases; nucleotides outside the gene matches: 11. The germline CDR1 and CDR2 sequences are SGHKS and YYEKEE (reference sequence). The CDR3 covers 17 residues. CDR3 bases: TGTGCCAGCAGTCCCCGAGTGACTAGCGGGGCGACCGGGGAGCTGTTTTTT. Translating gives CASSPRVTSGATGELFF.

The chain links TRBV5-1 to TRBJ2-7; 9 positions agree with TRBD2. The trim removed 4 bases at V and 4 bases at J, leaving 9 bases unmatched. The CDR3 sequence is 15 residues long. Germline V CDR1 and CDR2: SGHRS, YFSETQ. CDR3 nucleotide sequence: TGCGCCAGCAGCGGCGGGGGGCTAGCGGGATACGAGCAGTACTTC. Its translation: CASSGGGLAGYEQYF.

The chain links TRBV2 to TRBJ2-5; TRBD2 aligns across 15 bases. The V gene end was trimmed by 6 bases and the J gene end by 0 bases; junction bases not matched to a gene: 5. The CDR3 extends over 17 amino acids. Germline CDR1 and CDR2: SNHLY and FYNNEI. CDR3 region: CASSGTSGRLDQETQYF. The CDR3 DNA sequence: TGTGCCAGCAGCGGGACTAGCGGGAGGTTGGACCAAGAGACCCAGTACTTC.

The chain employs TRBV4-3 and TRBJ2-7; D is ambiguous. The germline V gene has CDR1 LGHNA and CDR2 YSLEER. V shed 1 base and J shed 2 bases, with 6 bases lying between them. This CDR3 has 13 amino acids. The CDR3 DNA reads as TGCGCCAGCAGCCAAGCAGTAACCTACGAGCAGTACTTC. It codes for CASSQAVTYEQYF.

The chain combines TRBV27 with TRBJ2-1; D remains unclear. The V end lost 2 bases, the J end lost 3 bases, and 5 bases lay between the germline ends. This CDR3 has 13 residues. Germline CDR1 reads MNHEY; CDR2 reads SMNVEV (reference sequence). The CDR3 coding sequence is TGTGCCAGCAGTTTACTCGGCTACAATGAGCAGTTCTTC. Amino acid sequence: CASSLLGYNEQFF.

The table lists this clone with a few counts. The J gene is TRBJ2-1, the V gene TRBV6-5, with 10 nucleotides matching TRBD2. V lost 5 bases and J lost 6; bases outside the gene matches: 4. The CDR3 runs 14 residues. Germline CDR1 and CDR2: MNHEY and SVGAGI. The CDR3 loop is CASSRAGGPNEQFF. In nucleotides, the CDR3 is TGTGCCAGCAGTAGAGCGGGAGGGCCCAATGAGCAGTTCTTC.

The chain has TRBV10-1 and TRBJ1-2; weak D call: TRBD1 (5 bases). The CDR3 totals 13 residues. Germline CDR1 and CDR2: WNHNN and SYGVQD (reference sequence). With 8 bases removed from V and 4 bases from J, the gap between germline ends came to 14 bases. The CDR3 DNA reads TGCGCCAGCGGCGCAGGGTTTTCCTATGGCTACACCTTC. Encoded protein: CASGAGFSYGYTF.

The V gene is TRBV7-9, the J gene TRBJ2-4; TRBD1 is a possible D gene (7 bases). Trimming removed 0 bases from V and 3 bases from J, with 21 bases in between. The CDR3 is 19 amino acids. Germline assignment: CDR1 SEHNR and CDR2 FQNEAQ (reference sequence). CDR3: CASSLAGQGGPKLKNIQYF. Written as DNA, the CDR3 is TGTGCCAGCAGCTTAGCAGGGCAGGGGGGCCCAAAACTCAAAAACATTCAGTACTTC.

The chain uses TRBV19 and TRBJ2-1; the D is unclear. V lost 3 bases to trimming and J lost 4 bases, with 28 bases between them. CDR3 length: 20 amino acids. The germline V gene has CDR1 LNHDA and CDR2 SQIVND (reference sequence). CDR3 protein: CASSIRSQIRRPNPYNEQFF. CDR3 in DNA: TGTGCCAGTAGTATTAGGAGCCAAATAAGGAGACCCAACCCGTACAATGAGCAGTTCTTC.